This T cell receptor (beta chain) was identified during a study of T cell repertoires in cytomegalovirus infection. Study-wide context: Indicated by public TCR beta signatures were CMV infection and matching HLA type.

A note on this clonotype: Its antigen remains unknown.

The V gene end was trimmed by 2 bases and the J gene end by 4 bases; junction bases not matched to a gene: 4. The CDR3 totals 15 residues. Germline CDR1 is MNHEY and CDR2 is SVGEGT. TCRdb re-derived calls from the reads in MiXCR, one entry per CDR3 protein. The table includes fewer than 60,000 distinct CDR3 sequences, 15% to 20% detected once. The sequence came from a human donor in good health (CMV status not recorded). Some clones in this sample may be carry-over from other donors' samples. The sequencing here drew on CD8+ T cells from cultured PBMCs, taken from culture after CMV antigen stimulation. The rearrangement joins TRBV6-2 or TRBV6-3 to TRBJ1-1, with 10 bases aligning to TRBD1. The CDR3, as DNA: TGTGCCAGCAGTTACGCACGGACAGGGGGCACTGAAGCTTTCTTT. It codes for CASSYARTGGTEAFF.